In this sample, the clone carrying this T cell receptor beta chain turned up a few times. Its antigen is still unknown. The CDR3 loop spans 13 amino acids. Germline CDR1 and CDR2: KGHDR and SFDVKD. V gave up 9 bases and J gave up 5 bases, with 15 bases separating them. This specimen belongs to a study of response to subunit inactivated influenza vaccine. One entry per CDR3 protein results from TCRdb running MiXCR on the RT-PCR reads. The sample holds a few hundred thousand distinct CDR3 sequences; less than 15% are singletons and the top ten take over 8.5%. Points from the study as a whole: Authors suggested few new T cells are recruited by each seasonal influenza vaccination.

The rearrangement links TRBV24-1 to TRBJ2-5; D tentatively fits TRBD1 or TRBD2 (5 bases each). The sample in question was PBMCs from blood, obtained approximately 13 days after vaccination. This sequence was found in a man in his fifties who received an inactivated influenza vaccine. The CDR3 DNA reads TGTGCCACCCAAGCCTCCGAGGGGGAGACCCAGTACTTC. Its translation is CATQASEGETQYF.